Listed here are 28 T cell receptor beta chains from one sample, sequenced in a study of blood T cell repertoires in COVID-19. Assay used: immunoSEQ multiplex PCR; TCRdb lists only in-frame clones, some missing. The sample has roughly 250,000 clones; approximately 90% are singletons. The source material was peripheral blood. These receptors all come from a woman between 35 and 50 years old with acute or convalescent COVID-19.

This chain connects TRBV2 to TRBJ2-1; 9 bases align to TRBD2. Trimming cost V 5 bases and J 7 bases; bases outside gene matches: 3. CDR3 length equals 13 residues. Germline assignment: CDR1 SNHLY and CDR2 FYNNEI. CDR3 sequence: CASSSGRKNEQFF. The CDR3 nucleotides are TGTGCCAGCAGTAGCGGGAGGAAGAATGAGCAGTTCTTC.

The CDR3 DNA reads TGTGCCAGCAGTTACTCGGCCAGGGTTAAACACAATGAGCAGTTCTTC. As protein: CASSYSARVKHNEQFF. This chain links TRBV6-5 with TRBJ2-1, with D perhaps matching TRBD1 (5 bases). CDR1 and CDR2 from the germline V gene are MNHEY and SVGAGI. The ends were cut back, 0 bases at V and 5 bases at J, with 14 bases in the middle. There are 16 residues in the CDR3.

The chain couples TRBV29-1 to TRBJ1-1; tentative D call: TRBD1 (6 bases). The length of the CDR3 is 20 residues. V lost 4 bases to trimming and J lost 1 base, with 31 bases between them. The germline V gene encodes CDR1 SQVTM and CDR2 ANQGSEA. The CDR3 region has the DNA TGCAGCGTTGGGGCCCCCCCAGGGAGGGGGGCCTACCCCCGGAACACTGAAGCTTTCTTT. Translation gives CSVGAPPGRGAYPRNTEAFF.

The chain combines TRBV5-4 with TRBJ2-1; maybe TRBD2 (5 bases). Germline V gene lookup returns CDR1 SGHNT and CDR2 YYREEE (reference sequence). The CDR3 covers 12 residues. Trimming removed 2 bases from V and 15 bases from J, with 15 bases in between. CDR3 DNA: TGTGCCAGCAGCTTACCTACGGGGATTGGGTTCTTC. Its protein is CASSLPTGIGFF.

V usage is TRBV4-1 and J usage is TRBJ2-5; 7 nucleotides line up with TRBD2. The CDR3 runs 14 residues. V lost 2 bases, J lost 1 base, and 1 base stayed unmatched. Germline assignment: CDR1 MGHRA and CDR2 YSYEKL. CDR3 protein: CASSQLAVQETQYF. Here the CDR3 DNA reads TGCGCCAGCAGCCAACTAGCGGTCCAAGAGACCCAGTACTTC.

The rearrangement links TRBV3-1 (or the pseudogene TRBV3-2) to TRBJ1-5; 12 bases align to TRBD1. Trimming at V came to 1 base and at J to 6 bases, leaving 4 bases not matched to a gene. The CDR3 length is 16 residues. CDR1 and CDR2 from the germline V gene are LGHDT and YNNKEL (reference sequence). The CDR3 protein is CASSQAGTGGSQPQHF. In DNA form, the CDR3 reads TGTGCCAGCAGCCAAGCTGGGACAGGGGGCTCTCAGCCCCAGCATTTT.

CDR3 amino acids: CASSSRPVNTEAFF. The CDR3 bases are TGTGCCAGCAGCTCACGTCCAGTGAACACTGAAGCTTTCTTT. The V call is TRBV11-3, the J call TRBJ1-1; no definite D call. Trimming removed 4 bases from V and 0 bases from J, with 9 bases in between. Germline V gene data show CDR1 as SGHNT and CDR2 as YENEEA. The CDR3 is made up of 14 amino acids.

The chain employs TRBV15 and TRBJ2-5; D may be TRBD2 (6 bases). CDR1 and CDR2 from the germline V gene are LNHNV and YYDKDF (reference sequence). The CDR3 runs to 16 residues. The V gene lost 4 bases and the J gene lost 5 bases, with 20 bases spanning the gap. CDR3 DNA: TGTGCCACCAGCACCCTCTCCGGGACTCCGTCGGAGACCCAGTACTTC. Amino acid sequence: CATSTLSGTPSETQYF.

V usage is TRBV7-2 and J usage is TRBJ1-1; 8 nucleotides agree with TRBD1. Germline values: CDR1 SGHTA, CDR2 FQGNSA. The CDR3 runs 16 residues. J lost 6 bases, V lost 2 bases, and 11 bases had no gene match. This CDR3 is CASSLIGRGRSPEAFF. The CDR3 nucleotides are TGTGCCAGCAGCTTAATAGGCAGGGGGCGATCCCCTGAAGCTTTCTTT.

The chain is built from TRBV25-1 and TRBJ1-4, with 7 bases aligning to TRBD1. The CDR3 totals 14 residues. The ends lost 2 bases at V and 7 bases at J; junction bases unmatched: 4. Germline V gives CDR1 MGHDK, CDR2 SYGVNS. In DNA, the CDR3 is TGTGCCAGCAGTGAACTGAGGGACAGTGAAAAACTGTTTTTT. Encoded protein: CASSELRDSEKLFF.

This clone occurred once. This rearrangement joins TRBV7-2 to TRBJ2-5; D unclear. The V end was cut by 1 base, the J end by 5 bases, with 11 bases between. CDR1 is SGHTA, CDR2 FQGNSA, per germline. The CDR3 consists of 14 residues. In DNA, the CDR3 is TGTGCCAGCAGCTTAGAGAGGTTGTCTGAGACCCAGTACTTC. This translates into CASSLERLSETQYF. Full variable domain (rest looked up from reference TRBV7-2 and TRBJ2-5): GAGVSQSPSNKVTEKGKDVELRCDPISGHTALYWYRQSLGQGLEFLIYFQGNSAPDKSGLPSDRFSAERTGGSVSTLTIQRTQQEDSAVYLCASSLERLSETQYFGPGTRLLVL.

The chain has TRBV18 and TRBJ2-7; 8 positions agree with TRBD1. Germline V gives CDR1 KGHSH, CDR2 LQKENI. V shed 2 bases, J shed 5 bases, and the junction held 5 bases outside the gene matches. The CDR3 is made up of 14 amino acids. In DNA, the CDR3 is TGTGCCAGCTCACCAAGGGACAGGTCCCACGAGCAGTACGTC. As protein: CASSPRDRSHEQYV.

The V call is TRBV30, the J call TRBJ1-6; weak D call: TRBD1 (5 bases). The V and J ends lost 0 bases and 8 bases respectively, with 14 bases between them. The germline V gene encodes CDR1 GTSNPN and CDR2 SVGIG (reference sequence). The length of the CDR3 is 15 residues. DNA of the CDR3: TGTGCCTGGAGTGTTCGGCAGGGTGTAGATTCACCCCTCCACTTT. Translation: CAWSVRQGVDSPLHF.

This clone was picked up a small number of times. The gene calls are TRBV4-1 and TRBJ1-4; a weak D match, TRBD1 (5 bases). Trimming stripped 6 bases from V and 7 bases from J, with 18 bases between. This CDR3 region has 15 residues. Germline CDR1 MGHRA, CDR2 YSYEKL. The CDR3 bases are TGCGCCAGCAGACCCAAGGGAGGGGCAGGTGAAAAACTGTTTTTT. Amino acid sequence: CASRPKGGAGEKLFF.

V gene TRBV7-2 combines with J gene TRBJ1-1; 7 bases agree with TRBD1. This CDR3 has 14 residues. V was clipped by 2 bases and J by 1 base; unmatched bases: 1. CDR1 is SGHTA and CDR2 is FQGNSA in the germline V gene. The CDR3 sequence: CASSLQGGNTEAFF. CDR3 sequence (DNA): TGTGCCAGCAGCTTACAGGGGGGGAACACTGAAGCTTTCTTT.

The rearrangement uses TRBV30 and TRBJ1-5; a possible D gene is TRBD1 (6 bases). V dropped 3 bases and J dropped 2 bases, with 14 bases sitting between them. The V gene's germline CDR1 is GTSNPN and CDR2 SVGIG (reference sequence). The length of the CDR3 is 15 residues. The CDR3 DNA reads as TGTGCCTGGAGCCCAGGGGTAGTGGGCAATCAGCCCCAGCATTTT. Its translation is CAWSPGVVGNQPQHF.

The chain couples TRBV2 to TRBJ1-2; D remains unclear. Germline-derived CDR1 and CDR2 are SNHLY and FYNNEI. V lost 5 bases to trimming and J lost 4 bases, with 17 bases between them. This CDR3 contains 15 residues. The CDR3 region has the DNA TGTGCCAGCAGTTCCCCGACACACGTAGGCTATGGCTACACCTTC. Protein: CASSSPTHVGYGYTF.

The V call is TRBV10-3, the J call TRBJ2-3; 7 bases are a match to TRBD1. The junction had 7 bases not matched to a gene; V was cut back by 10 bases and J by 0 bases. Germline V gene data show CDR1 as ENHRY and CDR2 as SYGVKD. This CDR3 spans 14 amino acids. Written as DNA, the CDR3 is TGTGCCACCTCAGGGGGATTAAGCACAGATACGCAGTATTTT. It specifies CATSGGLSTDTQYF.

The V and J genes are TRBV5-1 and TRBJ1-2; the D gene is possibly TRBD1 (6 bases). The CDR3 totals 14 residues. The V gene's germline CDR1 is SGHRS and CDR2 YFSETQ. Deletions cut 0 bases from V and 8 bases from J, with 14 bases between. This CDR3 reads CASSLEVGAEGYTF. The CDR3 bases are TGCGCCAGCAGCTTGGAGGTGGGGGCGGAAGGCTACACCTTC.

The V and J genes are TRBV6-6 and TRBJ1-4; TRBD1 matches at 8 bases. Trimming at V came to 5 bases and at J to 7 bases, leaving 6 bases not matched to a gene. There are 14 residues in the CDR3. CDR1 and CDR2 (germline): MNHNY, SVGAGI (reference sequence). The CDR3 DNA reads TGTGCCAGCAGTCCACAGGGGGATTCTGAAAAACTGTTTTTT. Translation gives CASSPQGDSEKLFF.

The DNA for the CDR3 is TGTGCCAGCAGCTTAGATGGGGCAGGGTTTAACACTGAAGCTTTCTTT. It is translated as CASSLDGAGFNTEAFF. This chain joins TRBV11-2 and TRBJ1-1, with D possibly matching TRBD1 (5 bases). Trimming took off 0 bases at V and 2 bases at J, with 13 bases between the two ends. Germline CDR1 and CDR2: SGHAT and FQNNGV. The CDR3 is 16 residues long. The variable domain in full, with the rest retrieved from reference TRBV11-2 and TRBJ1-1, is EAGVAQSPRYKIIEKRQSVAFWCNPISGHATLYWYQQILGQGPKLLIQFQNNGVVDDSQLPKDRFSAERLKGVDSTLKIQPAKLEDSAVYLCASSLDGAGFNTEAFFGQGTRLTVV.

The CDR3 nucleotides read TGTGCCTGGAGAGGATCGGGGAACACTGAAGCTTTCTTT. This codes for CAWRGSGNTEAFF. The gene calls are TRBV30 and TRBJ1-1; D not resolved. Germline V lookup: CDR1 GTSNPN, CDR2 SVGIG (reference sequence). The CDR3 is made up of 13 amino acids. The V gene lost 3 bases and the J gene lost 1 base, with 9 bases spanning the gap.

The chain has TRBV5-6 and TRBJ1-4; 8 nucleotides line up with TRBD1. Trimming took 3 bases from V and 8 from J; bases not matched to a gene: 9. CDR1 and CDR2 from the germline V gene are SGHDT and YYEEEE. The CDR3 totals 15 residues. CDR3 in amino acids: CASSSQGARREKLFF. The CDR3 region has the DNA TGTGCCAGCAGCTCTCAGGGGGCGAGGCGGGAAAAACTGTTTTTT.

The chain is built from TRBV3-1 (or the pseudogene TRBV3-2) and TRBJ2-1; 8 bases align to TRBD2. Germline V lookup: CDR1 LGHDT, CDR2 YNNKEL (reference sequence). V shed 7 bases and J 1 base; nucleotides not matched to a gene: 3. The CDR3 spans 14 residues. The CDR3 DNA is TGTGCCAGCAACCGGGGGGGATCCTACAATGAGCAGTTCTTC. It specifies CASNRGGSYNEQFF.

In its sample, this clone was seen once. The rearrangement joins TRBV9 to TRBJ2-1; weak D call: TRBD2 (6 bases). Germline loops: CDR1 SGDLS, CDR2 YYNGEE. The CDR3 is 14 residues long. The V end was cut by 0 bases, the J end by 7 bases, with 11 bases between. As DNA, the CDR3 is TGTGCCAGCAGCGTAGGATGGGGACTGAATGAGCAGTTCTTC. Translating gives CASSVGWGLNEQFF.

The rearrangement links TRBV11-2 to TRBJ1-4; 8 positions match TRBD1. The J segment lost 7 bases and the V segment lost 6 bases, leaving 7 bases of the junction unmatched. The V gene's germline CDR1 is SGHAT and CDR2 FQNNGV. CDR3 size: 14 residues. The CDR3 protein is CASRPTGGGEKLFF. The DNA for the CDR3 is TGTGCCAGCAGACCAACAGGGGGTGGTGAAAAACTGTTTTTT.

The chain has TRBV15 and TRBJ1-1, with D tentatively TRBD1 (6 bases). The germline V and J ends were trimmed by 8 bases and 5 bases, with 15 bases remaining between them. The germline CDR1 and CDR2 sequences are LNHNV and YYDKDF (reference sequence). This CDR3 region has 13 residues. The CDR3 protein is CATVWQTGTEAFF. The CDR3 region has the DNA TGTGCCACCGTTTGGCAGACAGGTACTGAAGCTTTCTTT.

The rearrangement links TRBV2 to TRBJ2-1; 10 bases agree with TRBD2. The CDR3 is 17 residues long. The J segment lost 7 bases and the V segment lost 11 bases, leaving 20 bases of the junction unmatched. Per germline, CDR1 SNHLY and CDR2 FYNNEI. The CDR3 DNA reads TGTGCCGGCCCTACACCCAGCGGGGGGGCCACTTTTAATGAGCAGTTCTTC. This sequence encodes CAGPTPSGGATFNEQFF.